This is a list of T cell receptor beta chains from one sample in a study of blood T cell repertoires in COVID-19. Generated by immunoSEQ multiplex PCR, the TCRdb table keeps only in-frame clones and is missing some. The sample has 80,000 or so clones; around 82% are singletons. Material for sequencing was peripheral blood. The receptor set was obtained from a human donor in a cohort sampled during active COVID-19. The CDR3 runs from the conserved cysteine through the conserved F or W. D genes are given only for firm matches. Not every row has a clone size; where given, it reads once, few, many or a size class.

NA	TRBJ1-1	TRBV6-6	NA	TGTGCCAGCAGTTACGGGGTGGGCTCCCGGGGGACTGAAGCTTTCTTT	CASSYGVGSRGTEAFF
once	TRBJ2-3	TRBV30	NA	TGTGCCTGGAGTGTACAAACAGATACGCAGTATTTT	CAWSVQTDTQYF
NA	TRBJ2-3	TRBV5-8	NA	TGTGCCAGCAGCTTGGTAGGCACAGATACGCAGTATTTT	CASSLVGTDTQYF
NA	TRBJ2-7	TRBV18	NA	TGTGCCAGCTCACCAAGTAGTCAGGGCTCGAGGGAGCAGTACTTC	CASSPSSQGSREQYF
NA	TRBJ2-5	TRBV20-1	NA	TGCAGTGCTAGTCGGTTTTCGGCAGGGTCCGGAGAGACCCAGTACTTC	CSASRFSAGSGETQYF
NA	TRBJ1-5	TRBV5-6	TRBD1	TGTGCCAGCAGCGACAGGGGGGGTATTCAGCCCCAGCATTTT	CASSDRGGIQPQHF
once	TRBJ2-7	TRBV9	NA	TGTGCCAGCAGCGTAGTTGAAGTGCTCTCGCGGTCCGAGCAGTACTTC	CASSVVEVLSRSEQYF
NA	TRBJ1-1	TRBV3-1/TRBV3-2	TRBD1	TGTGCCAGCAGCCAAGTAACAGGGGGACGTAGTTGGGCTTTCTTT	CASSQVTGGRSWAFF
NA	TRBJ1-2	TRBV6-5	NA	TGTGCCAGCAAAATAGAGCCCTATGGCTACACCTTC	CASKIEPYGYTF
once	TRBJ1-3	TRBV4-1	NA	TGCGCCAGCAGCCAAGGCTTTAGTGGGGAGAGCTCTGGAAACACCATATATTTT	CASSQGFSGESSGNTIYF